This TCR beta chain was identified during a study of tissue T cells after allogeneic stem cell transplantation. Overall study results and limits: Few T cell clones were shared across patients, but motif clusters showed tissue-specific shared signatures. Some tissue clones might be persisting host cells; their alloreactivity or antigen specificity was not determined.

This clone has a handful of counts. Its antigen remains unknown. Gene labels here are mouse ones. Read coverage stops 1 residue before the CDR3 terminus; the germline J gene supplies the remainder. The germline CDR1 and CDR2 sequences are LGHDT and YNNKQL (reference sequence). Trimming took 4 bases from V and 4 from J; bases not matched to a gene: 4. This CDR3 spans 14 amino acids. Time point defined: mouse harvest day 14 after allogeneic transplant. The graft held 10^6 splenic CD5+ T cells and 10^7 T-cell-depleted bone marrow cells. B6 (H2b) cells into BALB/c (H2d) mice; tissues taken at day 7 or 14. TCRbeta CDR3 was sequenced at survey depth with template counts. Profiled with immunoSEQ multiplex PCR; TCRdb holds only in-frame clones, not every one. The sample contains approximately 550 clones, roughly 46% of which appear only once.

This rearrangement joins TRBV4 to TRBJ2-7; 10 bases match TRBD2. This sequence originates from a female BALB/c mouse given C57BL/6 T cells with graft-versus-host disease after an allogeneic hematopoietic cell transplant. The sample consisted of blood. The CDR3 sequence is CASSSGTGAYEQYF. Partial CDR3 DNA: TGTGCCAGCAGCTCCGGGACTGGGGCTTATGAACAGTAC.